This T cell receptor beta chain was recovered during a study of blood T cell repertoires in COVID-19. About the study: Whether acute or convalescent, the COVID-19 samples came from the United States, Italy and Spain. Sources were T cells, B-cell-depleted T cells, or PBMCs; the material itself was cDNA or gDNA.

The authors' processing: Quantification of nucleated cells was approximated via reference gene primer amplification. Profiled with immunoSEQ multiplex PCR; TCRdb holds only in-frame clones, not every one. Clone size and V and J calls were adopted from that table, with D and trimming inferred from the DNA. Of about 83,000 clones listed, around 84% are singletons. The V gene lost 3 bases and the J gene lost 6 bases, with 15 bases spanning the gap. Germline CDR1 and CDR2: SGDLS and YYNGEE. The CDR3 is made up of 14 amino acids. The chain has TRBV9 and TRBJ1-2; weak D call: TRBD1 (6 bases). The TCR sequence derives from a woman older than 75 in a cohort sampled during active or convalescent COVID-19. The sample taken for sequencing was peripheral blood. CDR3 sequence reads: CASSALQGRDGYTF. The DNA for the CDR3 is TGTGCCAGCAGCGCTTTACAGGGCCGGGATGGCTACACCTTC.